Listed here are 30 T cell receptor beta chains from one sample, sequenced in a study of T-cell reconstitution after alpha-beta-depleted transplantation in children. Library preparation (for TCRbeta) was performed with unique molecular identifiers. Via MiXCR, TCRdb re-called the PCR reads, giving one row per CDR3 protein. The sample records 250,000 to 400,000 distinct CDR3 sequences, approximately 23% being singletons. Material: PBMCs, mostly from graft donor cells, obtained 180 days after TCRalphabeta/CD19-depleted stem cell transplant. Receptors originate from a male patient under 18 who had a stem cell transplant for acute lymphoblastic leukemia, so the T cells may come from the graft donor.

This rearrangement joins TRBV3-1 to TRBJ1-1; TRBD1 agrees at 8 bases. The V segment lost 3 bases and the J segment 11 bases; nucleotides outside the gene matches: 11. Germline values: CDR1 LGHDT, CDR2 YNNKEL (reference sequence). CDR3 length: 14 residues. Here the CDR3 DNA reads TGTGCCAGCAGCCATCCGGACAGGGAGGGATTGGCTTTCTTT. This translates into CASSHPDREGLAFF.

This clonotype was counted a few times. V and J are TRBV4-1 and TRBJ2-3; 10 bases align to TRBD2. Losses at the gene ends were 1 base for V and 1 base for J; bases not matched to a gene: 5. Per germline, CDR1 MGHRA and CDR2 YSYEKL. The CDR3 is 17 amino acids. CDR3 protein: CASSQGRLAGRTDTQYF. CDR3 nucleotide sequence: TGCGCCAGCAGCCAAGGGAGACTAGCGGGTCGCACAGATACGCAGTATTTT.

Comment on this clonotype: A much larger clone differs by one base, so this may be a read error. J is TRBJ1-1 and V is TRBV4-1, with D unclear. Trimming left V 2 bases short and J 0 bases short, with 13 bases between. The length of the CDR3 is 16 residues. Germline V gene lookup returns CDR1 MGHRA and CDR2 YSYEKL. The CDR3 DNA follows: TGCGCCAGCAGCCAAAAGGGAGAGTATATGAACACTGAAGCTTTCTTT. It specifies CASSQKGEYMNTEAFF.

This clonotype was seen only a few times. This CDR3 is CASSYSTRGTNYGYTF. CDR3 sequence (DNA): TGTGCCAGCAGTTACTCGACCCGGGGGACCAACTATGGCTACACCTTC. The chain joins TRBV6-5 to TRBJ1-2, with a tentative D call TRBD1 (5 bases). The CDR3 is made up of 16 amino acids. Germline V gene lookup returns CDR1 MNHEY and CDR2 SVGAGI. V shed 0 bases and J shed 2 bases, with 13 bases lying between them.

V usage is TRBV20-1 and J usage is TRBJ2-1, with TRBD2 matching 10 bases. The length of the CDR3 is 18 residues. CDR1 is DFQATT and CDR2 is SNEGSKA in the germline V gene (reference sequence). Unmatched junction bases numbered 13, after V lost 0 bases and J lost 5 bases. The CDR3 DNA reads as TGCAGTGCTAGAGATAACACCCCAGGACTAGCGGAAGACAATGAGCAGTTCTTC. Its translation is CSARDNTPGLAEDNEQFF.

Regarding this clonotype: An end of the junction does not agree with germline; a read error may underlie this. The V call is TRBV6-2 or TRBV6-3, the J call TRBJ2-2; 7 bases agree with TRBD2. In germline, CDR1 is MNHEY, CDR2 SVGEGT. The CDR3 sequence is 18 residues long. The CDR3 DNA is TGTGCCAGCAGTCACTCACTAGCGCCCGTTATTAACACCGGGGAGCTGTTTTTT. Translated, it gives CASSHSLAPVINTGELFF.

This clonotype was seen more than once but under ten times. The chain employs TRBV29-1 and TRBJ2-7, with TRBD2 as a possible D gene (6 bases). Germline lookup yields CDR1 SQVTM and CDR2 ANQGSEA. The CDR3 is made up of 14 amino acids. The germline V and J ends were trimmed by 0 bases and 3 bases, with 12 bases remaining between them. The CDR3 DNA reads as TGCAGCGTTGAAGATCGGGAGCGCGACTACGAGCAGTACTTC. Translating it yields CSVEDRERDYEQYF.

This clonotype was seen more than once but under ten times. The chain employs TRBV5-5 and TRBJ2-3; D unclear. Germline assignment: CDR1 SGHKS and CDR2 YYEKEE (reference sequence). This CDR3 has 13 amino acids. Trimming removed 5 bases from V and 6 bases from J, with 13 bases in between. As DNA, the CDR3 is TGTGCCAGCAGTTCCCCCGGTGCGGATACGCAGTATTTT. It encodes CASSSPGADTQYF.

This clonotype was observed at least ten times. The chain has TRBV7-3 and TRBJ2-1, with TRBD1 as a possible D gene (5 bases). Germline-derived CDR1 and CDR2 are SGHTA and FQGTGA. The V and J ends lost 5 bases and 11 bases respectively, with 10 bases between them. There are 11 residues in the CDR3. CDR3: CASSVTGKQFF. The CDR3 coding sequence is TGTGCCAGCAGCGTTACAGGCAAGCAGTTCTTC. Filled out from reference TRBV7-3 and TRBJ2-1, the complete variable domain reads GAGVSQTPSNKVTEKGKYVELRCDPISGHTALYWYRQSLGQGPEFLIYFQGTGAADDSGLPNDRFFAVRPEGSVSTLKIQRTERGDSAVYLCASSVTGKQFFGPGTRLTVL.

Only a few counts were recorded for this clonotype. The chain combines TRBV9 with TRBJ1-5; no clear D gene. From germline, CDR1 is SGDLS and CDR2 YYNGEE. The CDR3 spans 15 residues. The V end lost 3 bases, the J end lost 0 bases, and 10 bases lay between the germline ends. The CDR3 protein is CASSEGGNSNQPQHF. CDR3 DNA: TGTGCCAGCAGCGAGGGAGGGAATAGCAATCAGCCCCAGCATTTT.

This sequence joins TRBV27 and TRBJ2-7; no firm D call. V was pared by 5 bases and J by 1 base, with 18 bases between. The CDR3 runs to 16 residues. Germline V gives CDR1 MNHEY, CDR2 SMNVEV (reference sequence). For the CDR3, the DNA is TGTGCCAGCAGTCAATGGGCGGATCGAATATCCTACGAGCAGTACTTC. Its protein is CASSQWADRISYEQYF.

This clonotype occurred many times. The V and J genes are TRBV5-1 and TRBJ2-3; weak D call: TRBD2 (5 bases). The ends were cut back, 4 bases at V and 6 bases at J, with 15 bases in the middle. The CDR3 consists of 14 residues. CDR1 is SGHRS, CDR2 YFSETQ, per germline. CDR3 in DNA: TGCGCCAGCAGCACCCAAGCGGATTCGGATACGCAGTATTTT. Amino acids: CASSTQADSDTQYF.

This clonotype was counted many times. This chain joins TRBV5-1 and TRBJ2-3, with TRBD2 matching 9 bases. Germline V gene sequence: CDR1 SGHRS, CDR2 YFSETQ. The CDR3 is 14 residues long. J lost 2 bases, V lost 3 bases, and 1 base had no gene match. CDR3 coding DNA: TGCGCCAGCAGCTCTAGCGGGACCACAGATACGCAGTATTTT. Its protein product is CASSSSGTTDTQYF.

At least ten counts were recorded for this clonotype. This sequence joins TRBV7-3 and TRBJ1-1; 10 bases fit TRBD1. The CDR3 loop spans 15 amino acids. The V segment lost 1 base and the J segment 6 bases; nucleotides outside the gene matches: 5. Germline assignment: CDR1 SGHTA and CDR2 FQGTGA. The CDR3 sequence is CASSLMGGQGSEAFF. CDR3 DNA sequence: TGTGCCAGCAGCTTAATGGGGGGACAGGGGTCTGAAGCTTTCTTT.

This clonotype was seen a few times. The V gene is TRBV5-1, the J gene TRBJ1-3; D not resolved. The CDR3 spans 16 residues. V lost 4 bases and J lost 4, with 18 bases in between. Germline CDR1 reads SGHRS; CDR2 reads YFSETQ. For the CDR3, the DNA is TGCGCCAGCAGCGTATACGGGCCCCAACCCGGAAACACCATATATTTT. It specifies CASSVYGPQPGNTIYF. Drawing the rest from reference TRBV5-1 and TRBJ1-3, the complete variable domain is KAGVTQTPRYLIKTRGQQVTLSCSPISGHRSVSWYQQTPGQGLQFLFEYFSETQRNKGNFPGRFSGRQFSNSRSEMNVSTLELGDSALYLCASSVYGPQPGNTIYFGEGSWLTVV.

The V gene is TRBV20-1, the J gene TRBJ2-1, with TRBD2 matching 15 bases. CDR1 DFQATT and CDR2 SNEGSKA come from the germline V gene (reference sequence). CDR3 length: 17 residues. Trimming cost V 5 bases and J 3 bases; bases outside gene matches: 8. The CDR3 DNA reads TGCAGTGCTTTCCCGGGACTAGCGGGAGGAAACTACAATGAGCAGTTCTTC. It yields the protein CSAFPGLAGGNYNEQFF.

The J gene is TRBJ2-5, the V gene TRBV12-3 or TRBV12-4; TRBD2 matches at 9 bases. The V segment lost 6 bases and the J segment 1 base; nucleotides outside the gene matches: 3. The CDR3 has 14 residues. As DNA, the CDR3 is TGTGCCAGCAGGGTTAGCGGGAGCCAAGAGACCCAGTACTTC. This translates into CASRVSGSQETQYF.

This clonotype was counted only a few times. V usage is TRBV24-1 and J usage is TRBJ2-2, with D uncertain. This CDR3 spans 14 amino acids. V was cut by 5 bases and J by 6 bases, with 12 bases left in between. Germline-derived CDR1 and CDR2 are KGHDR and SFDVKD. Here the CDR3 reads CATSGRAGPGELFF. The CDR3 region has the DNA TGTGCCACCAGTGGAAGGGCAGGCCCCGGGGAGCTGTTTTTT.

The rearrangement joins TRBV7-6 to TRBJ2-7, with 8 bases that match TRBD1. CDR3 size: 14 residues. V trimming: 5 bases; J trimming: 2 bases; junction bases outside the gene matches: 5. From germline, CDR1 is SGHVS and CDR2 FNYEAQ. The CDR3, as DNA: TGTGCCAGCAGCCACAAACAGGGGGCCTACGAGCAGTACTTC. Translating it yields CASSHKQGAYEQYF. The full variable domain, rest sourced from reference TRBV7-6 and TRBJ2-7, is GAGVSQSPRYKVTKRGQDVALRCDPISGHVSLYWYRQALGQGPEFLTYFNYEAQQDKSGLPNDRFSAERPEGSISTLTIQRTEQRDSAMYRCASSHKQGAYEQYFGPGTRLTVT.

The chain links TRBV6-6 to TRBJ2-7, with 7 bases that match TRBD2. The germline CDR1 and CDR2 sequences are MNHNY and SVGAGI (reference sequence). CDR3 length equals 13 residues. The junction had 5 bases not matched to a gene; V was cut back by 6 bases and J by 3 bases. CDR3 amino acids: CASSWGGNYEQYF. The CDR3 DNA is TGTGCCAGCAGCTGGGGGGGAAACTACGAGCAGTACTTC.

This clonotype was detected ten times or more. The CDR3 DNA sequence: TGTGCCAGCATGGGGAGTTACGGCTGGGGCTACACCTTC. This codes for CASMGSYGWGYTF. The rearrangement joins TRBV12-3 or TRBV12-4 to TRBJ1-2; the D is unclear. Trimming stripped 7 bases from V and 8 bases from J, with 17 bases between. The CDR3 sequence is 13 residues long.

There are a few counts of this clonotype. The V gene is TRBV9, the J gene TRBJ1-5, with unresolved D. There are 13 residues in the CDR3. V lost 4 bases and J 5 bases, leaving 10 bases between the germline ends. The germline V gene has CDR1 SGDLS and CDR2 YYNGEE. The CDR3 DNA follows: TGTGCCAGCAGCTCCCTCCCCCATCAGCCCCAGCATTTT. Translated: CASSSLPHQPQHF.

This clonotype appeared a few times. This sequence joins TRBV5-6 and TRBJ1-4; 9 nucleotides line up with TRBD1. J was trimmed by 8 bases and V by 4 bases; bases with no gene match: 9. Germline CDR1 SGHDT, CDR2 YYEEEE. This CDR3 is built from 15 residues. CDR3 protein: CASSGTGTGREKLFF. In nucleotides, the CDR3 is TGTGCCAGCAGCGGCACCGGGACAGGGAGGGAAAAACTGTTTTTT. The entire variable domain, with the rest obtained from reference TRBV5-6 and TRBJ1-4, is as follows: DAGVTQSPTHLIKTRGQQVTLRCSPKSGHDTVSWYQQALGQGPQFIFQYYEEEERQRGNFPDRFSGHQFPNYSSELNVNALLLGDSALYLCASSGTGTGREKLFFGSGTQLSVL.

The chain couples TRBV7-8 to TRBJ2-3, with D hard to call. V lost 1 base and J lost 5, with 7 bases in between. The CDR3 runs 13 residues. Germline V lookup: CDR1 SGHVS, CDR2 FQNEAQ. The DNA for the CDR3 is TGTGCCAGCAGCTTAGAGTACGTAGATACGCAGTATTTT. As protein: CASSLEYVDTQYF.

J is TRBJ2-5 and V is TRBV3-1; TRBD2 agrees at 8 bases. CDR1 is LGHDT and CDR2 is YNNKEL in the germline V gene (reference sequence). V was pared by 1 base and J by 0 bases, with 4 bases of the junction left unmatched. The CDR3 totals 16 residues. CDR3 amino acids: CASSQGLAMNQETQYF. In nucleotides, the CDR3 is TGTGCCAGCAGCCAAGGACTAGCGATGAACCAAGAGACCCAGTACTTC.

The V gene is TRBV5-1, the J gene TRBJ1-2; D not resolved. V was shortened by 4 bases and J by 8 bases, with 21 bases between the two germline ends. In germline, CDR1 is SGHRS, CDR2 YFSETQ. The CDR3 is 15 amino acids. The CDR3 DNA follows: TGCGCCAGCAGCGCCCGGAATCGGGTTAAGGAGGGCTACACCTTC. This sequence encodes CASSARNRVKEGYTF.

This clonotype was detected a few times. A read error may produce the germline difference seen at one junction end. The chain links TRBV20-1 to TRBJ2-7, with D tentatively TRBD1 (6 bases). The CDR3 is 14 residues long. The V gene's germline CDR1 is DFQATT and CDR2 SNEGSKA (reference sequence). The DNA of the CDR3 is TGCAGTGCTAGGAATCCGGACAGTACCTACGGGCAGTACTTC. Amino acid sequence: CSARNPDSTYGQYF.

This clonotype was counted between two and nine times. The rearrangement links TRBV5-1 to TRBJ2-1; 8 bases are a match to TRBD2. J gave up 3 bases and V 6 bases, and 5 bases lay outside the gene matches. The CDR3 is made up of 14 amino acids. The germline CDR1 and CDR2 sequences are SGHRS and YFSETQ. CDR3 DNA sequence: TGCGCCAGCACTCCACTAGCGGTCTACAATGAGCAGTTCTTC. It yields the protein CASTPLAVYNEQFF.

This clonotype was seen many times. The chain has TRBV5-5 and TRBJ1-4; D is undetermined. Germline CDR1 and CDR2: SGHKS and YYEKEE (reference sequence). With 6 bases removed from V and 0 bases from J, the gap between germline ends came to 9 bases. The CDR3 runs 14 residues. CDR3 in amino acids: CASMVAATNEKLFF. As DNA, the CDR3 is TGTGCCAGCATGGTAGCCGCAACTAATGAAAAACTGTTTTTT.

DNA of the CDR3: TGTGCCAGCAGCCAAGTGGGGACAGGCGACACTGAAGCTTTCTTT. It is translated as CASSQVGTGDTEAFF. The genes are TRBV3-1 and TRBJ1-1; TRBD1 aligns across 8 bases. The V segment lost 1 base and the J segment 3 bases; nucleotides outside the gene matches: 4. CDR1 is LGHDT, CDR2 YNNKEL, per germline (reference sequence). This CDR3 contains 15 residues.